The entry below describes one TCR beta chain. Its antigen is not identified. TCR beta VDJ and CDR3 profiling used genomic DNA as template. TCRdb redid the calling of the reads with MiXCR, one entry per CDR3 protein. The data contain 270,000 or so distinct CDR3 sequences, approximately 82% of them singletons. The sample belongs to a study of CD8+CD57+ T cells in acquired aplastic anemia. Study summary: Sorting CD4+ and CD8+ cells gave DNA averaging approximately 3 ug. Study outcomes and limitations: Researchers report that some 31 CD8+ CDR3 sequences appeared in both patients and controls. Between the patient and control groups, CD8+ Simpson's diversity did not differ significantly.

The CDR3 length is 15 residues. V gave up 6 bases and J gave up 14 bases, with 28 bases separating them. Sequenced patients had shown CD8+CD57+ cell expansion by flow cytometry. Blood samples were obtained from patients who had received no prior therapy. This receptor was taken from a human donor with aplastic anemia. This sequence joins TRBV12-3 or TRBV12-4 and TRBJ1-1; D perhaps matches TRBD1 (6 bases). Sequenced: sorted CD4+, CD8+, or CD8+CD57+ T cells (not recorded which) from PBMCs. For the CDR3, the DNA is TGTGCCAGCAGCCCCGCGGCGGCCGGGGGCACTGAGCAGTTCTTT. Its translation: CASSPAAAGGTEQFF.